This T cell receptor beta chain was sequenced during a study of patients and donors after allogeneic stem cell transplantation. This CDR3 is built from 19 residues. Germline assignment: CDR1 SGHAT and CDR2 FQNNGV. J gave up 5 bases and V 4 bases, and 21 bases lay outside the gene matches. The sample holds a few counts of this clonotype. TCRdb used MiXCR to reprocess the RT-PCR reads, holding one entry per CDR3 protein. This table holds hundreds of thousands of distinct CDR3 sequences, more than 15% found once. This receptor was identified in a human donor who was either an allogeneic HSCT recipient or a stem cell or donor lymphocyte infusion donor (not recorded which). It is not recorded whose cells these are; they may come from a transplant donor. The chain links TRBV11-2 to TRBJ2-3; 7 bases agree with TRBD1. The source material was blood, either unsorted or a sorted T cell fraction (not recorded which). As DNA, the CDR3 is TGTGCCAGCAGCTCCAGACGAGGGGCTACAGGGGAAAGGGAAGATACGCAGTATTTT. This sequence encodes CASSSRRGATGEREDTQYF.